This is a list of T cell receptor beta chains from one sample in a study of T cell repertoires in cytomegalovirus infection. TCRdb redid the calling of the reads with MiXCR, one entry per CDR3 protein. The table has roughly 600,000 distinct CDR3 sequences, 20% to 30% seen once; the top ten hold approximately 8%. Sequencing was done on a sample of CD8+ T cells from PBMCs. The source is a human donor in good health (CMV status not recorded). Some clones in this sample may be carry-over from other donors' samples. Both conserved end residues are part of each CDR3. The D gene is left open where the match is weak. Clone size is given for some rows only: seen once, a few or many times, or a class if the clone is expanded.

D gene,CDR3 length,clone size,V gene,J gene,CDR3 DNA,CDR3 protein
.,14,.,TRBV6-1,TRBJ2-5,TGTGCCAGCAGTGAATGGACGGAAGAAGAGACCCAGTACTTC,CASSEWTEEETQYF
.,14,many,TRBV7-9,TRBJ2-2,TGTGCCAGCAGCTTAGGATCGAACACCGGGGAGCTGTTTTTT,CASSLGSNTGELFF
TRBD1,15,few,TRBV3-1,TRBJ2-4,TGTGCCAGCAGCATCGACAGGGTCAAGGGGAACATTCAGTACTTC,CASSIDRVKGNIQYF
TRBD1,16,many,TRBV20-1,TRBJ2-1,TGCAGTGCTAGAGAGGCCGGACAGGGGGCCTACAATGAGCAGTTCTTC,CSAREAGQGAYNEQFF
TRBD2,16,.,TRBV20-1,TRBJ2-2,TGCAGTGCTACCCAGACTAGCGTGATGAACACCGGGGAGCTGTTTTTT,CSATQTSVMNTGELFF
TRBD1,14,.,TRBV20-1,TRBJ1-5,TGCAGTGCTGGGGGGACAGCCAGCAATCAGCCCCAGCATTTT,CSAGGTASNQPQHF
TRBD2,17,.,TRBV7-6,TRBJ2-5,TGTGCCAGCAGCTCACCGGAGGGACTAGCGGGACGTACGACCCAGTACTTC,CASSSPEGLAGRTTQYF
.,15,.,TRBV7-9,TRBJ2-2,TGTGCCAGCAGCTCCTTCGATGTGTACACCGGGGAGCTGTTTTTT,CASSSFDVYTGELFF
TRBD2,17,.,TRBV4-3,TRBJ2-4,TGCGCCAGCAGCCAAGATGCTAGCGGGGGGATGAGAAACATTCAGTACTTC,CASSQDASGGMRNIQYF
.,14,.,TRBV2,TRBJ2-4,TGTGCCAGCAGTGAAGCGGCAGGGTATAACATTCAGTACTTC,CASSEAAGYNIQYF
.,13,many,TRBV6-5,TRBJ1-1,TGTGCCAGCAGTAGGAGGGTGAACACTGAAGCTTTCTTT,CASSRRVNTEAFF
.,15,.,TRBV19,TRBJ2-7,TGTGCCAGTAGTATATCCCCGGACAGATTTGGCGAGCAGTACTTC,CASSISPDRFGEQYF
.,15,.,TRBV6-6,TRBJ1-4,TGTGCCAGCAGCATCACATCGGAGTGGAATGAAAAACTGTTTTTT,CASSITSEWNEKLFF
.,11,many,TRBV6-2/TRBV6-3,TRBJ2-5,TGTGCCAGCAGTGTTCAAGAGACCCAGTACTTC,CASSVQETQYF
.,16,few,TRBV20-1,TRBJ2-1,TGCAGTGCTACAACACAGGGTTTAGGCTCCTACAATGAGCAGTTCTTC,CSATTQGLGSYNEQFF
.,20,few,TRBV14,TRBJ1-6,TGTGCCAGCAGCCAAGAGGGATCACGGACAGCCCCCTCTTATAATTCACCCCTCCACTTT,CASSQEGSRTAPSYNSPLHF
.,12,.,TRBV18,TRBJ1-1,TGTGCCAGCTCACCAGCGGACACTGAAGCTTTCTTT,CASSPADTEAFF
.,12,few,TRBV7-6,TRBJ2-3,TGTGCCAGCAGCCATGACACAGATACGCAGTATTTT,CASSHDTDTQYF
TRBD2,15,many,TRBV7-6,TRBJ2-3,TGTGCCAGCAGCCTCGGGACTAGAGGAACAGATACGCAGTATTTT,CASSLGTRGTDTQYF
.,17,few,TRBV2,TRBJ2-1,TGTGCCAGCAGTGATGTTTCGAAACTAGGCTCCTACAATGAGCAGTTCTTC,CASSDVSKLGSYNEQFF
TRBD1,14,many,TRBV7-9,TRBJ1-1,TGTGCCAGCAGCCTACCGGGACAGGGGGCTGAAGCTTTCTTT,CASSLPGQGAEAFF
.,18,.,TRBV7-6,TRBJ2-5,TGTGCCAGCAGCCAGGCAACGTTCGGACAGCGATCTGAAGAGACCAAGTACTTC,CASSQATFGQRSEETKYF
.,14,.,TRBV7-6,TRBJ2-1,TGTGCCAGCAGCTTAGACTGGGTCTACAATGAGCAGTTCTTC,CASSLDWVYNEQFF
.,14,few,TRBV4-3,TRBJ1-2,TGCGCCAGCAGCCAAGATGGGTCTCTCTATGGCTACACCTTC,CASSQDGSLYGYTF
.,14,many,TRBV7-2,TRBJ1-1,TGTGCCAGCAGCTACGGGACACACAACACTGAAGCTTTCTTT,CASSYGTHNTEAFF
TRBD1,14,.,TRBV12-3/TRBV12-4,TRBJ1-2,TGTGCCAGCACTCGACAGGGGATGAACTATGGCTACACCTTC,CASTRQGMNYGYTF
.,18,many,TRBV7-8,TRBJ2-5,TGTGCCAGCAGCTTAGGCTCAAAAGGAATTTGGCCCCAAGAGACCCAGTACTTC,CASSLGSKGIWPQETQYF
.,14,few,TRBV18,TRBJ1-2,TGTGCCAGCTCGGGAAGGACAGACCCCTATGGCTACACCTTC,CASSGRTDPYGYTF
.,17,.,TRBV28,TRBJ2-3,TGTGCCAGCAGTTTATTTAACAGGTTCGCTAGCACAGATACGCAGTATTTT,CASSLFNRFASTDTQYF
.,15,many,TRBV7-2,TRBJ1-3,TGTGCCAGCAGCTTTTGGGTCCCCTCTGGAAACACCATATATTTT,CASSFWVPSGNTIYF
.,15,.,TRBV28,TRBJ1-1,TGTGCCAGCAGTATTCGGGGGCGGGTAATCACTGAAGCTTTCTTT,CASSIRGRVITEAFF
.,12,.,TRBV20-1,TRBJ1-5,TGCAGTGCTAGAGCCCCCGCCATGGCCCAGCATTTT,CSARAPAMAQHF
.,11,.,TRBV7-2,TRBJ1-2,TGTGCCAGCAGCTCAGGAAATGGCTACACCTTC,CASSSGNGYTF
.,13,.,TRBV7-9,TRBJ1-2,TGTGCCAGCAGCGTCCAGACGAACTATGGCTACACCTTC,CASSVQTNYGYTF
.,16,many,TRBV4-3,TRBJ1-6,TGCGCCAGCAGCCTAATAGGGGAGTTCTACAATTCACCCCTCCACTTT,CASSLIGEFYNSPLHF
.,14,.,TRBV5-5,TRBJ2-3,TGTGCCAGCAGCTTCCAGGGTGAGGCAGATACGCAGTATTTT,CASSFQGEADTQYF
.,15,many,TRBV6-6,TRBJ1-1,TGTGCCAGCAGTTACTCTTGGGGGATGAACACTGAAGCTTTCTTT,CASSYSWGMNTEAFF
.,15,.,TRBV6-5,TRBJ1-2,TGTGCCAGCAGTTACACCTGGACAGAGCACTATGGCTACACCTTC,CASSYTWTEHYGYTF
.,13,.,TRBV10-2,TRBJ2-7,TGCGCCAGCAGTGAGCCCTTGGGGTACGAGCAGTACTTC,CASSEPLGYEQYF
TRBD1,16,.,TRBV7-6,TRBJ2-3,TGTGCCAGCAGCTTACGGGACAGGGGATACACAGATACGCAGTATTTT,CASSLRDRGYTDTQYF
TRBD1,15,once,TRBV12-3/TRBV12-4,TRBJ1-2,TGTGCCAACAGTAAACTAACAGGGGGGGGAGATGGCTACACCTTC,CANSKLTGGGDGYTF
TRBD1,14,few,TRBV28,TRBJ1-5,TGTGCCAGCCTCGAGGACAGGCTTAATCAACCCCAGCATTTT,CASLEDRLNQPQHF
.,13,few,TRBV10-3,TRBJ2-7,TGTGCCATCGGACAGCAGAGCTCCTACGAGCAGTACTTC,CAIGQQSSYEQYF
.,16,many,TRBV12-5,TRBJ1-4,TGTGCTAGTGGTTTCTCGGCCCCCTCAACTAATGAAAAACTGTTTTTT,CASGFSAPSTNEKLFF
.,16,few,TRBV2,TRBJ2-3,TGTGCCAGCATAGGGATGGACACCTCTAGCACAGATACGCAGTATTTT,CASIGMDTSSTDTQYF
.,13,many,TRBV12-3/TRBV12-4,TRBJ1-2,TGTGCCAGCAGGCCTCCAGGAGACTATGGCTACACCTTC,CASRPPGDYGYTF
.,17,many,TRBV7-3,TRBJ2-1,TGTGCCAGCAGCTTAAGCCCGATAGCGAGCTCCTACAATGAGCAGTTCTTC,CASSLSPIASSYNEQFF
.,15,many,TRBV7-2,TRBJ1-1,TGTGCCAGCAGCTTAGACATTCTGTTTGGGCCGGGCGCTTTCTTT,CASSLDILFGPGAFF
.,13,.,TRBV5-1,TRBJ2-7,TGCGCCAGCAGCGGGGCGGTCTCCTACGAGCAGTACTTC,CASSGAVSYEQYF
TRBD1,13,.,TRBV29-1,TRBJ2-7,TGCAGCGTAATGGGACAGGGGGAATACGAGCAGTACTTC,CSVMGQGEYEQYF
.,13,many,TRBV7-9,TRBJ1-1,TGTGCCAGCAGCTCAGGACAGATCACTGAAGCTTTCTTT,CASSSGQITEAFF
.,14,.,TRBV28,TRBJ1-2,TGTGCCAGCAGTCCGCTGGGGGCGTCCTATGGCTACACCTTC,CASSPLGASYGYTF
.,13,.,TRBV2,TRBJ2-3,TGTGCCAGCCTCCAGCCGCTCACAGATACGCAGTGTTTT,CASLQPLTDTQCF
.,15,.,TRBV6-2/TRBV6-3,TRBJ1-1,TGTGCCAGCAGTTTAGGTCCAGCGATGAACACTGAAGCTTTCTTT,CASSLGPAMNTEAFF
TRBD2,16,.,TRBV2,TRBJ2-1,TGTGCCAGCAGGGGAGTGACTAGCGGTTCCTACAATGAGCAGTTCTTC,CASRGVTSGSYNEQFF
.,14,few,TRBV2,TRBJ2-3,TGTGCCAGCCCCGGGACAGAGGGAGGAGATACGCAGTATTTT,CASPGTEGGDTQYF
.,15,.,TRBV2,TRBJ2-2,TGTGCCAGCATCGGCAGGGGGGTAATCCTCGGGGAGCTGTTTTTT,CASIGRGVILGELFF
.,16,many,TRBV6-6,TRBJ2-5,TGTGCCAGCAGTTACTCGGGGCTCGGCGGACAAGAGACCCAGTACTTC,CASSYSGLGGQETQYF
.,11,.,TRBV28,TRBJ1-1,TGTGCCTGCAGTTTAGGGACAGAAGCTTTCTTT,CACSLGTEAFF